This is a list of T cell receptor beta chains from one sample in a study of T-cell memory formation after mild COVID-19. Each CDR3 protein gets one entry after TCRdb re-called the 5' RACE reads with MiXCR. The sample shows roughly 110,000 distinct CDR3 sequences, about a fifth of them seen only once. The sequenced sample was PBMCs or a T cell subset sorted from them (not recorded which). The source is a man aged 18-30 years who had mild COVID-19 (a few samples of this study predate the infection). Cell type and time point are not known. CDR3s include the opening cysteine and the closing phenylalanine or tryptophan. The D gene is left open where the match is weak. Where a row states a size, it is once, few, many or the class of an expanded clone; other rows omit it.

clone_size: few
v_call: TRBV6-5
j_call: TRBJ1-1
d_call: TRBD1
cdr3_aa: CASRQGHTEAFF
cdr3_nt: TGTGCCAGCCGACAGGGACACACTGAAGCTTTCTTT

clone_size: few
v_call: TRBV11-2
j_call: TRBJ2-1
d_call: TRBD2
cdr3_aa: CASSLLAGGHNEQFF
cdr3_nt: TGTGCCAGCAGCTTACTAGCGGGGGGCCACAATGAGCAGTTCTTC

clone_size: once
v_call: TRBV4-1
j_call: TRBJ2-1
d_call: -
cdr3_aa: CASSQEGWKNEQFF
cdr3_nt: TGCGCCAGCAGCCAAGAGGGCTGGAAGAATGAGCAGTTCTTC

clone_size: many
v_call: TRBV7-2
j_call: TRBJ2-1
d_call: -
cdr3_aa: CASGAVEQFF
cdr3_nt: TGTGCCAGCGGCGCGGTGGAGCAGTTCTTC

clone_size: -
v_call: TRBV13
j_call: TRBJ1-1
d_call: TRBD1
cdr3_aa: CASSSTRDSIYEAFF
cdr3_nt: TGTGCCAGCAGCTCAACCCGGGACAGCATCTATGAAGCTTTCTTT

clone_size: -
v_call: TRBV12-3/TRBV12-4
j_call: TRBJ1-1
d_call: TRBD1
cdr3_aa: CASTPSGSGGPEAFF
cdr3_nt: TGTGCCAGCACCCCTTCCGGGTCAGGGGGTCCTGAAGCTTTCTTT

clone_size: few
v_call: TRBV18
j_call: TRBJ2-5
d_call: -
cdr3_aa: CASLQETQYF
cdr3_nt: TGTGCCAGCCTCCAAGAGACCCAGTACTTC

clone_size: -
v_call: TRBV4-3
j_call: TRBJ1-1
d_call: -
cdr3_aa: CASSQRTDNTEAFF
cdr3_nt: TGCGCCAGCAGCCAGCGGACGGACAACACTGAAGCTTTCTTT

clone_size: -
v_call: TRBV4-3
j_call: TRBJ1-1
d_call: TRBD1
cdr3_aa: CASSQDTGGEAFF
cdr3_nt: TGCGCCAGCAGCCAAGACACAGGGGGGGAAGCTTTCTTT

clone_size: few
v_call: TRBV5-1
j_call: TRBJ2-2
d_call: -
cdr3_aa: CASRERGGSAGELFF
cdr3_nt: TGCGCCAGCAGGGAAAGAGGAGGGAGCGCCGGGGAGCTGTTTTTT

clone_size: few
v_call: TRBV4-1
j_call: TRBJ2-5
d_call: TRBD2
cdr3_aa: CASSHSPRGGVETQYF
cdr3_nt: TGCGCCAGCAGCCATTCGCCACGGGGGGGAGTGGAGACCCAGTACTTC

clone_size: few
v_call: TRBV29-1
j_call: TRBJ2-7
d_call: -
cdr3_aa: CSVTGTAIYEQYF
cdr3_nt: TGCAGCGTCACCGGGACGGCGATTTACGAGCAGTACTTC

clone_size: -
v_call: TRBV5-1
j_call: TRBJ2-1
d_call: -
cdr3_aa: CASSWEGQVVNEQFF
cdr3_nt: TGCGCCAGCAGCTGGGAGGGACAGGTGGTGAATGAGCAGTTCTTC

clone_size: few
v_call: TRBV9
j_call: TRBJ2-3
d_call: TRBD2
cdr3_aa: CASSNSGSSGGLTDTQYF
cdr3_nt: TGTGCCAGCAGCAACTCCGGGTCTAGCGGGGGGCTCACAGATACGCAGTATTTT

clone_size: -
v_call: TRBV7-2
j_call: TRBJ2-6
d_call: TRBD1
cdr3_aa: CASSLSTGPSAGANVLTF
cdr3_nt: TGTGCCAGCAGCCTTTCGACAGGGCCATCCGCTGGGGCCAACGTCCTGACTTTC

clone_size: few
v_call: TRBV7-8
j_call: TRBJ1-5
d_call: TRBD1
cdr3_aa: CASSDGTGAQPQHF
cdr3_nt: TGTGCCAGCAGCGACGGGACAGGGGCCCAGCCCCAGCATTTT

clone_size: few
v_call: TRBV7-6
j_call: TRBJ2-3
d_call: -
cdr3_aa: CASSPSGTDTQYF
cdr3_nt: TGTGCCAGCAGTCCCTCAGGGACAGATACGCAGTATTTT

clone_size: -
v_call: TRBV3-1
j_call: TRBJ1-5
d_call: -
cdr3_aa: CASSLKERRIRNQPQHF
cdr3_nt: TGTGCCAGCAGCCTCAAAGAACGGCGTATACGGAATCAGCCCCAGCATTTT

clone_size: -
v_call: TRBV19
j_call: TRBJ2-7
d_call: -
cdr3_aa: CASSRTPGWNEQYF
cdr3_nt: TGTGCCAGTAGCAGGACCCCAGGCTGGAACGAGCAGTACTTC

clone_size: few
v_call: TRBV5-5
j_call: TRBJ2-7
d_call: -
cdr3_aa: CASIGGGYEQYF
cdr3_nt: TGTGCCAGCATCGGAGGGGGGTACGAGCAGTACTTC

clone_size: -
v_call: TRBV12-3/TRBV12-4
j_call: TRBJ2-7
d_call: TRBD2
cdr3_aa: CASSLGPLPLAGEPYEQYF
cdr3_nt: TGTGCCAGCAGCTTAGGGCCCCTCCCACTAGCGGGGGAACCCTACGAGCAGTACTTC

clone_size: -
v_call: TRBV12-3/TRBV12-4
j_call: TRBJ1-6
d_call: -
cdr3_aa: CASSFGQARGSPLHF
cdr3_nt: TGTGCCAGCAGTTTCGGGCAAGCTAGGGGGTCACCCCTCCACTTT

clone_size: -
v_call: TRBV4-3
j_call: TRBJ2-2
d_call: -
cdr3_aa: CASSQDLGHETGELFF
cdr3_nt: TGCGCCAGCAGCCAAGATTTGGGACACGAAACCGGGGAGCTGTTTTTT

clone_size: few
v_call: TRBV19
j_call: TRBJ2-7
d_call: -
cdr3_aa: CASTYSPGSYEQYF
cdr3_nt: TGTGCCAGTACCTACAGCCCCGGATCCTACGAGCAGTACTTC

clone_size: -
v_call: TRBV5-6
j_call: TRBJ2-4
d_call: -
cdr3_aa: CASSLMDLANIQYF
cdr3_nt: TGTGCCAGCAGCTTGATGGATTTGGCAAACATTCAGTACTTC

clone_size: -
v_call: TRBV11-2
j_call: TRBJ2-5
d_call: -
cdr3_aa: CASSLAPLGGHRRETQYF
cdr3_nt: TGTGCCAGCAGCTTAGCTCCATTAGGGGGGCACCGGAGGGAGACCCAGTACTTC

clone_size: -
v_call: TRBV9
j_call: TRBJ1-1
d_call: TRBD1
cdr3_aa: CASSRTGDGTEAFF
cdr3_nt: TGTGCCAGCAGCAGGACAGGGGACGGCACTGAAGCTTTCTTT

clone_size: -
v_call: TRBV7-9
j_call: TRBJ2-2
d_call: TRBD1
cdr3_aa: CASSSRDRPGELFF
cdr3_nt: TGTGCCAGCAGCTCCCGGGACAGGCCAGGGGAGCTGTTTTTT

clone_size: few
v_call: TRBV5-8
j_call: TRBJ2-3
d_call: TRBD2
cdr3_aa: CASSERTSRVEYF
cdr3_nt: TGTGCCAGCAGCGAAAGGACTAGCCGAGTGGAGTATTTT

clone_size: -
v_call: TRBV11-2
j_call: TRBJ2-1
d_call: -
cdr3_aa: CASSTPAEQFF
cdr3_nt: TGTGCCAGCAGCACACCCGCGGAGCAGTTCTTC

clone_size: few
v_call: TRBV20-1
j_call: TRBJ2-7
d_call: -
cdr3_aa: CSASAVRTGREQYF
cdr3_nt: TGCAGTGCTAGTGCTGTCCGTACAGGACGGGAGCAGTACTTC

clone_size: -
v_call: TRBV4-1
j_call: TRBJ1-1
d_call: -
cdr3_aa: CASSQEGGHTEAFF
cdr3_nt: TGCGCCAGCAGCCAAGAGGGGGGACACACTGAAGCTTTCTTT

clone_size: few
v_call: TRBV19
j_call: TRBJ2-1
d_call: TRBD1
cdr3_aa: CASSNRGWDEQFF
cdr3_nt: TGTGCCAGTAGTAACAGGGGATGGGATGAGCAGTTCTTC

clone_size: few
v_call: TRBV7-2
j_call: TRBJ2-5
d_call: TRBD1
cdr3_aa: CASSLAGDRYYQETQYF
cdr3_nt: TGTGCCAGCAGCTTAGCGGGGGACAGGTATTACCAAGAGACCCAGTACTTC

clone_size: few
v_call: TRBV9
j_call: TRBJ1-2
d_call: TRBD1
cdr3_aa: CASSVNPTGMGANYGYTF
cdr3_nt: TGTGCCAGCAGCGTTAATCCGACAGGGATGGGGGCTAACTATGGCTACACCTTC

clone_size: -
v_call: TRBV7-8
j_call: TRBJ2-1
d_call: TRBD1
cdr3_aa: CASSIPGQSYNEQFF
cdr3_nt: TGTGCCAGCAGCATACCGGGACAGAGCTACAATGAGCAGTTCTTC

clone_size: -
v_call: TRBV14
j_call: TRBJ2-7
d_call: TRBD2
cdr3_aa: CASSQVVSGTSIHEQYF
cdr3_nt: TGTGCCAGCAGCCAAGTGGTTTCCGGGACTAGCATACACGAGCAGTACTTC

clone_size: few
v_call: TRBV7-9
j_call: TRBJ1-1
d_call: -
cdr3_aa: CASSLWATEAFF
cdr3_nt: TGTGCCAGCAGCTTATGGGCGACTGAAGCTTTCTTT

clone_size: many
v_call: TRBV6-5
j_call: TRBJ2-3
d_call: -
cdr3_aa: CASSYSRLVAQYF
cdr3_nt: TGTGCCAGCAGTTACTCCCGGCTAGTCGCGCAGTATTTT

clone_size: -
v_call: TRBV7-9
j_call: TRBJ2-3
d_call: -
cdr3_aa: CASSLMETGWSTDTQYF
cdr3_nt: TGTGCCAGCAGCTTAATGGAGACGGGCTGGAGCACAGATACGCAGTATTTT

clone_size: -
v_call: TRBV28
j_call: TRBJ2-1
d_call: -
cdr3_aa: CATRLGTYNEQFF
cdr3_nt: TGTGCCACTAGGCTGGGGACCTACAATGAGCAGTTCTTC

clone_size: -
v_call: TRBV5-6
j_call: TRBJ2-3
d_call: -
cdr3_aa: CASSLVTQADVADTQYF
cdr3_nt: TGTGCCAGCAGCTTGGTGACACAGGCCGATGTCGCAGATACGCAGTATTTT

clone_size: -
v_call: TRBV5-1
j_call: TRBJ1-2
d_call: TRBD1
cdr3_aa: CASSLTGTGRFYGYTF
cdr3_nt: TGCGCCAGCAGCTTGACTGGGACAGGGAGATTCTATGGCTACACCTTC

clone_size: few
v_call: TRBV12-3/TRBV12-4
j_call: TRBJ2-1
d_call: -
cdr3_aa: CASIEDGGNEQFF
cdr3_nt: TGTGCCAGCATCGAAGATGGGGGCAATGAGCAGTTCTTC

clone_size: -
v_call: TRBV7-9
j_call: TRBJ2-7
d_call: -
cdr3_aa: CASSLRDAGVYEQYF
cdr3_nt: TGTGCCAGCAGCTTAAGGGACGCGGGCGTCTACGAGCAGTACTTC

clone_size: -
v_call: TRBV5-8
j_call: TRBJ1-2
d_call: -
cdr3_aa: CASSFAEMGYTF
cdr3_nt: TGTGCCAGCAGCTTCGCGGAGATGGGCTACACCTTC

clone_size: few
v_call: TRBV7-9
j_call: TRBJ2-5
d_call: -
cdr3_aa: CASSSGQPEETQYF
cdr3_nt: TGTGCCAGCAGCTCAGGACAGCCTGAAGAGACCCAGTACTTC

clone_size: -
v_call: TRBV5-1
j_call: TRBJ2-5
d_call: -
cdr3_aa: CASSLGPTVEHKETQYF
cdr3_nt: TGCGCCAGCAGCTTGGGGCCGACTGTCGAACACAAAGAGACCCAGTACTTC

clone_size: -
v_call: TRBV7-9
j_call: TRBJ2-3
d_call: -
cdr3_aa: CASSSAGGGTDTQYF
cdr3_nt: TGTGCCAGCAGTTCAGCTGGCGGGGGCACAGATACGCAGTATTTT

clone_size: -
v_call: TRBV7-2
j_call: TRBJ2-7
d_call: -
cdr3_aa: CASSFSGQTYEQYF
cdr3_nt: TGTGCCAGCAGCTTCTCGGGTCAGACCTACGAGCAGTACTTC

clone_size: -
v_call: TRBV21-1
j_call: TRBJ2-3
d_call: -
cdr3_aa: CASRARLTDTQYF
cdr3_nt: TGTGCCAGCCGGGCCAGGTTGACAGATACGCAGTATTTT

clone_size: few
v_call: TRBV6-2/TRBV6-3
j_call: TRBJ2-3
d_call: -
cdr3_aa: CASSYYSGDTQYF
cdr3_nt: TGTGCCAGCAGTTACTATAGTGGAGATACGCAGTATTTT

clone_size: few
v_call: TRBV12-1
j_call: TRBJ2-3
d_call: -
cdr3_aa: CASSSGQGNMWTDTQYF
cdr3_nt: TGTGCCAGCAGCAGCGGACAGGGGAATATGTGGACAGATACGCAGTATTTT

clone_size: -
v_call: TRBV7-9
j_call: TRBJ1-2
d_call: -
cdr3_aa: CASSLASEVYGYTF
cdr3_nt: TGTGCCAGCAGCTTAGCCTCCGAGGTCTATGGCTACACCTTC

clone_size: few
v_call: TRBV11-2
j_call: TRBJ1-2
d_call: TRBD1
cdr3_aa: CASSSLDRAGYTF
cdr3_nt: TGTGCCAGCAGCTCCCTAGACAGGGCCGGCTACACCTTC

clone_size: many
v_call: TRBV7-9
j_call: TRBJ2-5
d_call: -
cdr3_aa: CASSPGRVQETQYF
cdr3_nt: TGTGCCAGCAGCCCAGGACGGGTGCAAGAGACCCAGTACTTC

clone_size: -
v_call: TRBV7-8
j_call: TRBJ1-1
d_call: -
cdr3_aa: CASSLDLVNTEAFF
cdr3_nt: TGTGCCAGCAGCTTAGATTTGGTGAACACTGAAGCTTTCTTT

clone_size: many
v_call: TRBV12-5
j_call: TRBJ2-5
d_call: TRBD2
cdr3_aa: CASGWAPSGGHQETQYF
cdr3_nt: TGTGCTAGTGGTTGGGCCCCTAGCGGGGGCCACCAAGAGACCCAGTACTTC

clone_size: -
v_call: TRBV7-2
j_call: TRBJ2-3
d_call: TRBD1
cdr3_aa: CASRLGQASTDTQYF
cdr3_nt: TGTGCCAGCAGGTTGGGACAGGCGAGCACAGATACGCAGTATTTT